This T cell receptor beta chain was captured by sequencing in a study of blood T cell repertoires in COVID-19. V lost 4 bases, J lost 1 base, and 7 bases lay in between. The CDR3 covers 13 residues. Germline V lookup: CDR1 MDHEN, CDR2 SYDVKM. TCRdb's copy holds only in-frame clones and misses some; the assay was immunoSEQ multiplex PCR. The sample lists some 120,000 clones, around three quarters occurring once. The sequence was obtained from a human donor in a cohort sampled during active COVID-19. The sequencing input was peripheral blood. The V call is TRBV28, the J call TRBJ1-1; D unclear. The chain's CDR3 is CASSSRPNTEAFF. CDR3 bases: TGTGCCAGCAGTTCCAGGCCGAACACTGAAGCTTTCTTT.